This is a list of T cell receptor beta chains from one sample in a study of T cells in Graves' hyperthyroidism and ophthalmopathy. TCRdb analysed the multiplex PCR reads with MiXCR anew, one entry per CDR3 protein. This table holds a few hundred thousand distinct CDR3 sequences, 12% to 15% found once. The specimen was blood. Receptor source: a woman aged 40-49 years with Graves' hyperthyroidism. The CDR3 runs from the conserved cysteine through the conserved F or W. A D gene is named only where the DNA matches it firmly. Clone size is stated in some rows and not others, as once, few, many or a class when expanded.

TRBJ2-7 | NA | many | TRBV2 | TGTGCCAGCAGGGCTCGAGGGGCCCTCTCCTACGAGCAGTACTTC | CASRARGALSYEQYF
TRBJ2-1 | NA | many | TRBV5-8 | TGTGCCAGCAGCTTGGAAAGAAGCTCCTACAATGAGCAGTTCTTC | CASSLERSSYNEQFF
TRBJ2-6 | TRBD1 | NA | TRBV19 | TGTGCCAGTAGTCCCGACAGGGCCTCTGGGGCCAACGTCCTGACTTTC | CASSPDRASGANVLTF
TRBJ2-2 | TRBD1 | few | TRBV5-5 | TGTGCCAGCAGCTTGAGACAGGGGATGGGAACCGGGGAGCTGTTTTTT | CASSLRQGMGTGELFF
TRBJ2-7 | NA | many | TRBV28 | TGTGCCAGCAGCCACAGGGTCGGGAACGAGCAGTACTTC | CASSHRVGNEQYF
TRBJ2-1 | TRBD2 | few | TRBV27 | TGTGCCAGCAGTTTAGGGACTAGCGGGATCGGTGAGCAGTTCTTC | CASSLGTSGIGEQFF
TRBJ1-2 | NA | NA | TRBV4-1 | TGCGCCAGCAGCCAAAATGTCGGTACGACGGTGTACACCTTC | CASSQNVGTTVYTF
TRBJ1-4 | NA | few | TRBV20-1 | TGCAGTGCTAGAGATCTAGGGAAAGCTAATGAAAAACTGTTTTTT | CSARDLGKANEKLFF
TRBJ1-1 | TRBD1 | many | TRBV9 | TGTGCCAGCAGCCCTTCCCGGGGACAGACCGATGGAGCTTTCTTT | CASSPSRGQTDGAFF
TRBJ1-1 | NA | NA | TRBV24-1 | TGTGCCACCAGTGATTCAGGGGTGAACACTGAAGCTTTCTTT | CATSDSGVNTEAFF
TRBJ2-7 | NA | many | TRBV6-1 | TGTGCCAGCAGTGTAAGACGCGGCGGGTACGAGCAGTACTTC | CASSVRRGGYEQYF
TRBJ2-5 | TRBD2 | many | TRBV2 | TGTGCCAGCAGAGGGACTAGCGGGAGTGAGACCCAGTACTTC | CASRGTSGSETQYF
TRBJ1-5 | TRBD1 | NA | TRBV19 | TGTGCCAGTAGTCGGACAGGGGGACGCAATCAGCCCCAGCATTTT | CASSRTGGRNQPQHF
TRBJ2-1 | TRBD2 | once | TRBV11-2 | TGTGCCAGCAGCTTGATCCGGGAGGGGAGTGAGCAGTTCTTC | CASSLIREGSEQFF
TRBJ2-7 | NA | many | TRBV7-6 | TGTGCCAGCAGCCCCCGTGGGAATTCCTACGAGCAGTACTTC | CASSPRGNSYEQYF
TRBJ1-1 | NA | many | TRBV6-1 | TGTGCCAGCAGTGAATCGACAGAGTGGAGGCTGAACACTGAAGCTTTCTTT | CASSESTEWRLNTEAFF
TRBJ2-3 | TRBD1 | many | TRBV5-1 | TGCGCCAGCAGCTTACTAGGACAGGGGTCTGCAGATACGCAGTATTTT | CASSLLGQGSADTQYF
TRBJ2-3 | TRBD2 | many | TRBV18 | TGTGCCAGCTCGCTTGGGACTAGTCGTGTGGATACGCAGTATTTT | CASSLGTSRVDTQYF
TRBJ2-1 | NA | many | TRBV9 | TGTGCCAGCAGCGTAGACGGGACATCATACAATGAGCAGTTCTTC | CASSVDGTSYNEQFF
TRBJ2-1 | NA | NA | TRBV3-1 | TGTGCCAGCAGCCAAGATGGGGGGAACTCCTACAATGAGCAGTTCTTC | CASSQDGGNSYNEQFF